The 24 T cell receptor beta chains below come from one sample, sequenced in a study of T cell changes during pregnancy in multiple sclerosis. The method was immunoSEQ multiplex PCR; TCRdb's version includes in-frame clones alone and lacks a portion of them. The sample gives nearly 45,000 clones, 95% to 97% of which show up once; about 0.92% is in the top ten. The sample was peripheral blood, taken in the second trimester of pregnancy. These receptors came from a female donor with multiple sclerosis, enrolled in a pregnancy study.

This rearrangement joins TRBV7-8 to TRBJ1-2; 7 bases line up with TRBD1. CDR3 length: 14 amino acids. Per germline, CDR1 SGHVS and CDR2 FQNEAQ. V lost 3 bases and J lost 4; bases outside the gene matches: 5. CDR3 loop: CASSFSTGFYGYTF. CDR3 nucleotide sequence: TGTGCCAGCAGCTTCTCGACAGGGTTCTATGGCTACACCTTC.

This clone occurred a few times. The genes are TRBV19 and TRBJ2-7, with 12 bases lining up with TRBD2. V gave up 0 bases and J gave up 3 bases; unmatched junction bases: 0. Germline V gene lookup returns CDR1 LNHDA and CDR2 SQIVND (reference sequence). This CDR3 has 15 amino acids. The CDR3 is CASSIETSGSYEQYF. Written as DNA, the CDR3 is TGTGCCAGTAGTATAGAGACTAGCGGGAGCTACGAGCAGTACTTC.

This sequence joins TRBV5-5 and TRBJ2-1, with D maybe TRBD2 (6 bases). Germline CDR1 is SGHKS and CDR2 is YYEKEE (reference sequence). V lost 1 base to trimming and J lost 4 bases, with 24 bases between them. The CDR3 consists of 19 residues. CDR3 in amino acids: CASSLLMAAGPLIYNEQFF. CDR3 bases: TGTGCCAGCAGCTTGTTAATGGCGGCGGGGCCTTTAATATACAATGAGCAGTTCTTC.

CDR3 loop: CASSFSQGYEQYF. CDR3 in DNA: TGTGCCAGCAGCTTTTCTCAGGGCTACGAGCAGTACTTC. The rearrangement joins TRBV11-2 to TRBJ2-7; D might be TRBD1 (5 bases). V was cut by 3 bases and J by 3 bases, with 9 bases left in between. The germline gives CDR1 SGHAT, CDR2 FQNNGV. The CDR3 has 13 amino acids.

The chain carries TRBV4-2 and TRBJ1-4, with D possibly TRBD1 on 5 matching bases. Germline CDR1 is LGHNA and CDR2 is YNFKEQ. The CDR3 totals 16 residues. V shed 1 base and J shed 5 bases, with 14 bases lying between them. The CDR3 here is CASSQAAAGRNEKLFF. DNA of the CDR3: TGTGCCAGCAGCCAAGCGGCGGCAGGGCGGAATGAAAAACTGTTTTTT.

The chain couples TRBV25-1 to TRBJ1-1, with D possibly being TRBD1 (6 bases). Germline V gene data show CDR1 as MGHDK and CDR2 as SYGVNS. This CDR3 has 13 residues. The V gene lost 5 bases and the J gene lost 4 bases, with 11 bases spanning the gap. The CDR3 bases are TGTGCCAGCAGTCCGGGGACAATCACTGAAGCTTTCTTT. This sequence encodes CASSPGTITEAFF.

This clone has only one observation. The CDR3 DNA reads TGTGCCAGCAGCTCCGACAGAAACACTGAAGCTTTCTTT. Its translation is CASSSDRNTEAFF. The chain has TRBV7-9 and TRBJ1-1; TRBD1 might be the D (5 bases). Trimming cost V 4 bases and J 2 bases, with 8 bases left between them. This CDR3 spans 13 amino acids. In germline, CDR1 is SEHNR, CDR2 FQNEAQ (reference sequence).

CDR3 region: CASSEKGEPFYGYTF. The CDR3 nucleotides are TGTGCCAGCAGTGAAAAAGGGGAACCCTTCTATGGCTACACCTTC. This chain connects TRBV6-1 to TRBJ1-2; D is possibly TRBD1 (5 bases). Germline CDR1 and CDR2: MNHNS and SASEGT. Deletions cut 2 bases from V and 4 bases from J, with 14 bases between. This CDR3 region has 15 residues.

In DNA form, the CDR3 reads TGTGCCAGCAGTCGACAGGGTCCTCCGAACACTGAAGCTTTCTTT. As protein: CASSRQGPPNTEAFF. The rearrangement joins TRBV2 to TRBJ1-1; the match to TRBD1 covers 7 bases. The CDR3 runs to 15 residues. Germline V gene data show CDR1 as SNHLY and CDR2 as FYNNEI. J was trimmed by 1 base and V by 5 bases; bases with no gene match: 7.

CDR3 amino acids: CASSFTRSGSGNTIYF. The CDR3 DNA sequence: TGTGCCAGCAGCTTCACCCGGTCCGGCTCTGGAAACACCATATATTTT. The rearrangement links TRBV11-2 to TRBJ1-3; D unresolved. Trimming took off 3 bases at V and 0 bases at J, with 12 bases between the two ends. The CDR3 sequence is 16 residues long. Germline V gives CDR1 SGHAT, CDR2 FQNNGV.

The rearrangement joins TRBV4-3 to TRBJ1-2; the D gene is possibly TRBD1 (6 bases). V lost 2 bases, J lost 5 bases, and 15 bases lay in between. This CDR3 is built from 15 residues. In germline, CDR1 is LGHNA, CDR2 YSLEER. Here the CDR3 DNA reads TGCGCCAGCAGCCAAAGAGGGCGGGGGGCTTATGGCTACACCTTC. Translated: CASSQRGRGAYGYTF.

The chain recombines TRBV29-1 with TRBJ2-4; a possible D gene is TRBD2 (6 bases). Germline values: CDR1 SQVTM, CDR2 ANQGSEA. Trimming stripped 7 bases from V and 0 bases from J, with 10 bases between. The CDR3 contains 13 residues. The CDR3 nucleotides are TGCAGCGCCGGAGGGCTAGCCAAAAACATTCAGTACTTC. It specifies CSAGGLAKNIQYF.

The CDR3 sequence is CASRREGFLNYGYTF. The CDR3 DNA reads TGTGCCAGCAGAAGAGAGGGTTTTCTTAACTATGGCTACACCTTC. The genes are TRBV7-2 and TRBJ1-2; no clear D gene. Germline V gene sequence: CDR1 SGHTA, CDR2 FQGNSA. CDR3 size: 15 residues. The V end lost 6 bases, the J end lost 1 base, and 15 bases lay between the germline ends.

The gene calls are TRBV5-1 and TRBJ1-2; 7 bases fit TRBD1. Germline V gives CDR1 SGHRS, CDR2 YFSETQ. CDR3 size: 13 residues. V lost 7 bases and J lost 7; bases outside the gene matches: 10. In DNA form, the CDR3 reads TGCGCCAGCTCGTGGGTAGGGGGCCTTGGCTACACCTTC. This codes for CASSWVGGLGYTF. Drawing the rest from reference TRBV5-1 and TRBJ1-2, the complete variable domain is KAGVTQTPRYLIKTRGQQVTLSCSPISGHRSVSWYQQTPGQGLQFLFEYFSETQRNKGNFPGRFSGRQFSNSRSEMNVSTLELGDSALYLCASSWVGGLGYTFGSGTRLTVV.

This clone was picked up one time. Here the CDR3 reads CAWSVPWGVGQPQHF. The DNA of the CDR3 is TGTGCCTGGAGTGTACCTTGGGGGGTGGGTCAGCCCCAGCATTTT. This rearrangement joins TRBV30 to TRBJ1-5, with D perhaps matching TRBD1 (5 bases). Looked up from germline, CDR1 is GTSNPN and CDR2 is SVGIG (reference sequence). The V and J ends lost 0 bases and 6 bases respectively, with 15 bases between them. The CDR3 length is 15 residues.

J is TRBJ2-7 and V is TRBV7-9; no clear D. The CDR3 loop spans 12 amino acids. V was pared by 2 bases and J by 5 bases, with 7 bases between. CDR1 is SEHNR, CDR2 FQNEAQ, per germline (reference sequence). The CDR3 DNA reads TGTGCCAGCAGCTTACGGTCCCACGAGCAGTACTTC. Protein sequence: CASSLRSHEQYF.

Only one count was recorded for this clone. The gene calls are TRBV4-1 and TRBJ2-1; the D gene is possibly TRBD1 (6 bases). V was trimmed by 4 bases and J by 2 bases, leaving 12 bases between them. Germline V gene lookup returns CDR1 MGHRA and CDR2 YSYEKL. The CDR3 has 15 residues. This CDR3 is CASSPGQPAYNEQFF. In DNA, the CDR3 is TGCGCCAGCAGCCCTGGACAGCCTGCCTACAATGAGCAGTTCTTC.

The sample holds one count of this clone. The chain combines TRBV5-1 with TRBJ2-5, with 9 bases fitting TRBD1. Germline CDR1 SGHRS, CDR2 YFSETQ. With 0 bases clipped from V and 4 bases from J, the junction kept 7 bases outside the gene matches. CDR3 size: 16 residues. DNA of the CDR3: TGCGCCAGCAGCTTGGAAGGGACAGGGAAGGGAGAGACCCAGTACTTC. It encodes CASSLEGTGKGETQYF.

The gene calls are TRBV7-6 and TRBJ2-1; 8 bases line up with TRBD2. The CDR3 is 16 residues long. CDR1 and CDR2 (germline): SGHVS, FNYEAQ. Trimming cost V 0 bases and J 10 bases; bases outside gene matches: 11. The CDR3 reads CASSLASGGAVREQFF. CDR3 in DNA: TGTGCCAGCAGCTTAGCATCGGGGGGGGCCGTCAGAGAGCAGTTCTTC.

The rearrangement joins TRBV27 to TRBJ1-5, with 12 bases aligning to TRBD1. This CDR3 region has 17 residues. Germline CDR1 reads MNHEY; CDR2 reads SMNVEV (reference sequence). The J segment lost 3 bases and the V segment lost 3 bases, leaving 6 bases of the junction unmatched. The CDR3 coding sequence is TGTGCCAGCAGTTTTTCGGGACAGGGGGCGACCAATCAGCCCCAGCATTTT. Encoded protein: CASSFSGQGATNQPQHF.

V and J are TRBV5-3 and TRBJ1-5; TRBD1 is a possible D gene (6 bases). TRBV5-3 is placed among ORFs of uncertain function. V was trimmed by 0 bases and J by 2 bases, leaving 6 bases between them. The CDR3 runs to 14 residues. CDR3 sequence: CARSLGQGNQPQHF. The CDR3 bases are TGTGCCAGAAGCTTGGGACAGGGCAATCAGCCCCAGCATTTT.

The chain uses TRBV5-6 and TRBJ1-3; no firm D call. Germline V gene sequence: CDR1 SGHDT, CDR2 YYEEEE. Trimming pared 2 bases from V and 4 bases from J, leaving 10 bases between. The CDR3 has 14 amino acids. The CDR3 DNA reads TGTGCCAGCAGCTTTGGCCTCGGGGGAAACACCATATATTTT. Its protein is CASSFGLGGNTIYF.

The J gene is TRBJ2-1, the V gene TRBV19; D possibly corresponds to TRBD2 (5 bases). V was shortened by 6 bases and J by 0 bases, with 9 bases between the two germline ends. The germline CDR1 and CDR2 sequences are LNHDA and SQIVND (reference sequence). CDR3 length: 14 amino acids. The CDR3 here is CASRGLSSYNEQFF. The CDR3 DNA follows: TGTGCCAGTAGAGGACTGAGCTCCTACAATGAGCAGTTCTTC.

The CDR3 region has the DNA TGTGCCAGCAGGACAGGGGGGAACACTGAAGCTTTCTTT. Protein: CASRTGGNTEAFF. The rearrangement uses TRBV7-9 and TRBJ1-1; 9 bases are shared with TRBD1. Germline-derived CDR1 and CDR2 are SEHNR and FQNEAQ (reference sequence). CDR3 length: 13 residues. The V segment lost 6 bases and the J segment 1 base; nucleotides outside the gene matches: 0.